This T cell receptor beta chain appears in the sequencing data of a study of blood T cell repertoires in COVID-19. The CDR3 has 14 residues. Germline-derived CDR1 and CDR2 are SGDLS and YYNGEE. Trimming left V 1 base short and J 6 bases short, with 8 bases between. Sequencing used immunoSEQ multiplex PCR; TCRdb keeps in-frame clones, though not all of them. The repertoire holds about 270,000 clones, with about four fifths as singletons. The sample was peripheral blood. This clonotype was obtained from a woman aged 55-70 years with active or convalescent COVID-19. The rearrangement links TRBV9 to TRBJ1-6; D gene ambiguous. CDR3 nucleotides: TGTGCCAGCAGCGTATTACGGGTTAATTCACCCCTCCACTTT. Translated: CASSVLRVNSPLHF.